This TCR beta chain was documented in a study of radiation and T cells in renal cell carcinoma. The overall study: Nephrectomy followed 15 Gy stereotactic body radiation by 4 weeks. Findings and caveats of the study: From baseline, blood top tumor clonotypes peaked at 2 weeks post-radiation. Baseline intratumoral clonotype presence is unknown without pretreatment biopsies.

Details on this clone: Its antigen is unidentified.

The CDR3 sequence is 15 residues long. The time point denotes: baseline pretreatment blood. Treatment specified: 15 Gy SBRT to primary tumor, nephrectomy 4 weeks later. Sequenced by immunoSEQ multiplex PCR; TCRdb stores in-frame clones only, minus some. The data show about 150,000 clones, about nine tenths seen once. The sequence was obtained from a woman in her 70s with renal cell carcinoma. Sequencing was performed on blood, taken from a patient whose treatment included radiotherapy and nephrectomy. This chain joins TRBV21-1 and TRBJ2-3; no DNA check was done on the table's D call, TRBD2. TRBV21-1 is assigned pseudogene status. CDR3 region: CASSRPSGGDDTQYF. DNA for the CDR3: TGTGCCAGCAGCAGGCCTAGCGGGGGGGACGATACGCAGTATTTT.